The 21 T cell receptor beta chains given below trace back to one sample, sequenced in a study of CD8+CD57+ T cells in acquired aplastic anemia. TCR beta VDJ combinations and CDR3 sequences were profiled from genomic DNA. TCRdb ran MiXCR on the reads and lists one entry per CDR3 protein. The table has 100,000 to 150,000 distinct CDR3 sequences, around 48% seen once; the top ten hold roughly 2.7%. Sequences were obtained from sorted CD4+, CD8+, or CD8+CD57+ T cells (not recorded which) from PBMCs. The receptors stem from a human donor in good health, serving as a control.

V gene TRBV10-3 combines with J gene TRBJ2-7; D is unclear. CDR3 length: 11 amino acids. V was shortened by 7 bases and J by 2 bases, with 6 bases between the two germline ends. Germline V gene lookup returns CDR1 ENHRY and CDR2 SYGVKD. In DNA, the CDR3 is TGTGCCATCACGTCGGCCTACGAGCAGTACTTC. Its protein product is CAITSAYEQYF.

The chain has TRBV19 and TRBJ1-6; D gene uncertain. V lost 0 bases, J lost 8 bases, and 5 bases lay in between. There are 13 residues in the CDR3. CDR1 is LNHDA, CDR2 SQIVND, per germline (reference sequence). The CDR3 sequence is CASSIEAYSPLHF. As DNA, the CDR3 is TGTGCCAGTAGTATAGAGGCGTATTCACCCCTCCACTTT.

This clonotype has a count of ten or more. The J gene is TRBJ2-7, the V gene TRBV19; 8 bases are a match to TRBD1. Looked up from germline, CDR1 is LNHDA and CDR2 is SQIVND (reference sequence). V lost 3 bases and J lost 4; bases outside the gene matches: 8. This CDR3 spans 15 amino acids. The CDR3 is CASSIFQGQAYEQYF. DNA for the CDR3: TGTGCCAGTAGTATCTTCCAGGGACAGGCGTACGAGCAGTACTTC.

This clonotype was recorded many times. CDR3 DNA: TGCAGTGCTAGAGTTCAGGACACAGTGGCTTATGGCTACACCTTC. Its protein product is CSARVQDTVAYGYTF. The chain joins TRBV20-1 to TRBJ1-2, with D possibly being TRBD1 (5 bases). The CDR3 is 15 residues long. V lost 1 base, J lost 5 bases, and 17 bases lay in between. Per the germline V gene, CDR1 is DFQATT and CDR2 is SNEGSKA (reference sequence).

This clonotype showed up just a few times. The chain employs TRBV10-2 and TRBJ1-2; 11 bases are shared with TRBD1. Germline V CDR1 and CDR2: WSHSY, SAAADI. The CDR3 has 15 amino acids. V was clipped by 6 bases and J by 4 bases; unmatched bases: 7. The CDR3: CASSGQGAEGYGYTF. CDR3 DNA sequence: TGCGCCAGCAGCGGACAGGGGGCGGAAGGCTATGGCTACACCTTC.

This clonotype occurred once. The rearrangement joins TRBV19 to TRBJ1-2, with 8 nucleotides matching TRBD1. The V and J ends lost 6 bases and 5 bases, in that order; junction bases with no gene match: 5. Germline V gives CDR1 LNHDA, CDR2 SQIVND (reference sequence). This CDR3 comprises 13 residues. In DNA form, the CDR3 reads TGTGCCAGTAGATGGACAGGGACATATGGCTACACCTTC. Translating it yields CASRWTGTYGYTF.

This chain uses TRBV29-1 with TRBJ2-7, with TRBD1 as a possible D gene (6 bases). Trimming shortened V by 2 bases and J by 2 bases, and 13 bases separated the two germline ends. Germline CDR1 SQVTM, CDR2 ANQGSEA. CDR3 size: 14 residues. The CDR3: CSVEPIQGPYEQYF. In DNA, the CDR3 is TGCAGCGTTGAACCAATACAGGGTCCCTACGAGCAGTACTTC.

The gene calls are TRBV12-3 or TRBV12-4 and TRBJ1-5; TRBD1 matches at 7 bases. This CDR3 is built from 15 residues. Losses at the gene ends were 3 bases for V and 4 bases for J; bases not matched to a gene: 6. The CDR3: CASSLVGGYNQPQHF. The CDR3 nucleotides read TGTGCCAGCAGTTTGGTAGGGGGCTATAATCAGCCCCAGCATTTT.

This clonotype was detected only once. The CDR3 DNA reads as TGTGCCACCTTCAGGGACCCCCGAATTAACGGGGAGCTGTTTTTT. Translation gives CATFRDPRINGELFF. The rearrangement uses TRBV15 and TRBJ2-2; D is possibly TRBD1 or TRBD2 (5 bases each). V was cut by 8 bases and J by 7 bases, with 20 bases left in between. The CDR3 is 15 amino acids. The V gene's germline CDR1 is LNHNV and CDR2 YYDKDF (reference sequence).

The chain recombines TRBV7-8 with TRBJ2-7, with TRBD1 identical over 7 bases. The trim removed 2 bases at V and 5 bases at J, leaving 9 bases unmatched. CDR1 is SGHVS and CDR2 is FQNEAQ in the germline V gene. The CDR3 loop spans 15 amino acids. The CDR3 loop reads CASSLLTGVDNEQYF. The CDR3 bases are TGTGCCAGCAGCTTACTTACAGGGGTCGACAACGAGCAGTACTTC.

The V call is TRBV7-9, the J call TRBJ1-6, with D perhaps matching TRBD1 (5 bases). The CDR3 totals 14 residues. From germline, CDR1 is SEHNR and CDR2 FQNEAQ (reference sequence). Trimming removed 4 bases at V and 10 bases at J, with 14 bases between. The DNA for the CDR3 is TGTGCCAGCAGCTGGGGTGGAGGGGACTCACCCCTCCACTTT. Protein product: CASSWGGGDSPLHF.

This chain uses TRBV29-1 with TRBJ1-1; D is undetermined. CDR1 is SQVTM, CDR2 ANQGSEA, per germline. The CDR3 runs to 11 residues. V lost 6 bases to trimming and J lost 7 bases, with 12 bases between them. CDR3 in DNA: TGCAGCGTCCCCGCTGGTGGTGAAGCTTTCTTT. It encodes CSVPAGGEAFF.

J is TRBJ2-5 and V is TRBV7-2; D gene ambiguous. V lost 0 bases and J lost 7, with 3 bases in between. Germline V CDR1 and CDR2: SGHTA, FQGNSA. There are 11 residues in the CDR3. This chain's CDR3 is CASSLAGTQYF. The CDR3 region has the DNA TGTGCCAGCAGCTTAGCCGGGACCCAGTACTTC.

J is TRBJ2-6 and V is TRBV29-1; D not resolved. Germline V gene sequence: CDR1 SQVTM, CDR2 ANQGSEA. V lost 4 bases, J lost 1 base, and 5 bases lay in between. CDR3 length: 13 residues. The CDR3 bases are TGCAGCGTTGCTGAATCTGGGGCCAACGTCCTGACTTTC. Translation: CSVAESGANVLTF.

At least ten counts were recorded for this clonotype. The chain uses TRBV4-3 and TRBJ2-7; D is possibly TRBD2 (6 bases). Between the trimmed V and J ends, which lost 3 bases and 2 bases, there was a span of 14 bases. The CDR3 covers 15 residues. Germline assignment: CDR1 LGHNA and CDR2 YSLEER. CDR3 sequence reads: CASSQRAGRTYEQYF. The CDR3, as DNA: TGCGCCAGCAGCCAGCGGGCGGGGAGGACCTACGAGCAGTACTTC.

At least ten counts were recorded for this clonotype. This chain uses TRBV7-8 with TRBJ2-4, with 7 positions matching TRBD2. CDR1 is SGHVS, CDR2 FQNEAQ, per germline. The junction had 5 bases not matched to a gene; V was cut back by 1 base and J by 2 bases. The CDR3 contains 16 residues. The CDR3 loop is CASSLVPAGTKNIQYF. The CDR3 DNA sequence: TGTGCCAGCAGCTTAGTCCCAGCGGGGACCAAAAACATTCAGTACTTC.

This clonotype was picked up many times. The CDR3 sequence: CASSQPSGAYNEQFF. CDR3 nucleotides: TGCGCCAGCAGCCAGCCTAGCGGGGCCTACAATGAGCAGTTCTTC. The chain joins TRBV4-1 to TRBJ2-1, with TRBD2 matching over 9 bases. Trimming cost V 3 bases and J 2 bases; bases outside gene matches: 2. Germline values: CDR1 MGHRA, CDR2 YSYEKL. The CDR3 has 15 amino acids.

The chain combines TRBV29-1 with TRBJ1-3, with TRBD1 matching over 8 bases. This CDR3 spans 16 amino acids. Per germline, CDR1 SQVTM and CDR2 ANQGSEA. V gave up 7 bases and J gave up 0 bases; unmatched junction bases: 11. The CDR3, as DNA: TGCAGCGCCGGTTTCCTCGGGACAGGCTCTGGAAACACCATATATTTT. Translating it yields CSAGFLGTGSGNTIYF.

The genes are TRBV6-2 or TRBV6-3 and TRBJ2-2; no reliable D call. The CDR3 runs 14 residues. V was clipped by 9 bases and J by 1 base, with 12 bases between them. CDR1 MNHEY and CDR2 SVGEGT come from the germline V gene. CDR3: CASWLTGNTGELFF. CDR3 coding DNA: TGTGCCAGTTGGCTGACTGGGAACACCGGGGAGCTGTTTTTT.

Ten or more counts support this clonotype. The rearrangement uses TRBV4-2 and TRBJ1-5, with unresolved D. V lost 2 bases and J lost 3, with 5 bases in between. CDR3 length: 13 amino acids. Germline values: CDR1 LGHNA, CDR2 YNFKEQ. CDR3: CASSQSPNQPQHF. DNA of the CDR3: TGTGCCAGCAGCCAATCCCCCAATCAGCCCCAGCATTTT.

Only a few counts were recorded for this clonotype. Written as DNA, the CDR3 is TGTGCCATCAGTGAGATGGTTGGGTCGGTAACTGAAGCTTTCTTT. Amino acids: CAISEMVGSVTEAFF. The genes are TRBV10-3 and TRBJ1-1; D ambiguous. This CDR3 contains 15 residues. V gave up 2 bases and J gave up 5 bases, with 15 bases separating them. Germline values: CDR1 ENHRY, CDR2 SYGVKD.